This entry lists 31 T cell receptor beta chains sequenced from one sample in a study of blood T cell repertoires in COVID-19. Profiled with immunoSEQ multiplex PCR; TCRdb holds only in-frame clones, not every one. The sample gives 200,000 to 250,000 clones, approximately 81% of which show up once; around 20% is in the top ten. The sequencing sample was made of peripheral blood. The receptors shown here come from a man aged 25 to 45 with active or convalescent COVID-19.

The CDR3 loop is CASSLEAGGLWEQYF. The CDR3 coding sequence is TGTGCCAGCAGTCTAGAGGCGGGAGGCCTCTGGGAGCAGTACTTC. The chain joins TRBV7-2 to TRBJ2-7; 8 nucleotides match TRBD2. The CDR3 runs to 15 residues. Germline assignment: CDR1 SGHTA and CDR2 FQGNSA. V trimming: 6 bases; J trimming: 7 bases; junction bases outside the gene matches: 14. The variable domain in full, completed from reference TRBV7-2 and TRBJ2-7, reads GAGVSQSPSNKVTEKGKDVELRCDPISGHTALYWYRQSLGQGLEFLIYFQGNSAPDKSGLPSDRFSAERTGGSVSTLTIQRTQQEDSAVYLCASSLEAGGLWEQYFGPGTRLTVT.

The chain is built from TRBV4-1 and TRBJ2-7; D is perhaps TRBD2 (7 bases). This CDR3 region has 15 residues. V dropped 4 bases and J dropped 4 bases, with 17 bases sitting between them. The germline gives CDR1 MGHRA, CDR2 YSYEKL. This CDR3 reads CASSPGGGGVYEQYF. The CDR3 DNA reads TGCGCCAGCAGCCCAGGAGGAGGGGGGGTGTACGAGCAGTACTTC.

This chain joins TRBV7-2 and TRBJ2-7; TRBD1 might be the D (6 bases). Looked up from germline, CDR1 is SGHTA and CDR2 is FQGNSA. The CDR3 is 13 amino acids. V was cut by 1 base and J by 3 bases, with 7 bases left in between. In nucleotides, the CDR3 is TGTGCCAGCAGCTTAGACAGGGTCTACGAGCAGTACTTC. This sequence encodes CASSLDRVYEQYF.

This clone was picked up many times. V gene TRBV3-1 (or the pseudogene TRBV3-2) combines with J gene TRBJ1-6; tentatively, D is TRBD1 (5 bases). Per germline, CDR1 LGHDT and CDR2 YNNKEL (reference sequence). V was shortened by 0 bases and J by 7 bases, with 10 bases between the two germline ends. The CDR3 consists of 15 residues. CDR3 bases: TGTGCCAGCAGCCAAGATAACAGGCCCAATTCACCCCTCCACTTT. This encodes CASSQDNRPNSPLHF.

This rearrangement joins TRBV7-2 to TRBJ2-6; a possible D gene is TRBD1 (6 bases). Germline loops: CDR1 SGHTA, CDR2 FQGNSA. Trimming pared 7 bases from V and 4 bases from J, leaving 14 bases between. This CDR3 region has 15 residues. DNA of the CDR3: TGTGCCAGCAACTCCGGACAGCCCGGGGCCAACGTCCTGACTTTC. It yields the protein CASNSGQPGANVLTF. The full variable domain, completed using reference TRBV7-2 and TRBJ2-6, is GAGVSQSPSNKVTEKGKDVELRCDPISGHTALYWYRQSLGQGLEFLIYFQGNSAPDKSGLPSDRFSAERTGGSVSTLTIQRTQQEDSAVYLCASNSGQPGANVLTFGAGSRLTVL.

This chain connects TRBV4-2 to TRBJ2-1; D unresolved. V lost 0 bases and J 7 bases, leaving 16 bases between the germline ends. The CDR3 consists of 16 residues. Per the germline V gene, CDR1 is LGHNA and CDR2 is YNFKEQ. The CDR3 sequence is CASSQDLSGVQNEQFF. DNA of the CDR3: TGTGCCAGCAGCCAAGATCTTTCGGGTGTGCAAAATGAGCAGTTCTTC.

The rearrangement links TRBV27 to TRBJ2-7, with unresolved D. The V end lost 4 bases, the J end lost 0 bases, and 10 bases lay between the germline ends. Germline V lookup: CDR1 MNHEY, CDR2 SMNVEV (reference sequence). CDR3 length equals 14 residues. This CDR3 is CASSSFPSSYEQYF. The CDR3 region has the DNA TGTGCCAGCAGTTCCTTCCCGAGCTCCTACGAGCAGTACTTC.

The genes are TRBV4-1 and TRBJ1-3; no definite D call. Germline loops: CDR1 MGHRA, CDR2 YSYEKL. V was pared by 1 base and J by 2 bases, with 12 bases between. CDR3 length: 16 amino acids. For the CDR3, the DNA is TGCGCCAGCAGCCAAGTAGGAGGGTTAGCTGGAAACACCATATATTTT. Residues: CASSQVGGLAGNTIYF.

The chain carries TRBV13 and TRBJ2-1, with D unclear. V was shortened by 7 bases and J by 0 bases, with 7 bases between the two germline ends. The germline V gene has CDR1 PRHDT and CDR2 FYEKMQ (reference sequence). The CDR3 extends over 13 amino acids. The CDR3 coding sequence is TGTGCCAGCACCTTTAGCTCCTACAATGAGCAGTTCTTC. This codes for CASTFSSYNEQFF.

The chain links TRBV4-3 to TRBJ2-7; no clear D gene. Trimming shortened V by 5 bases and J by 2 bases, and 13 bases separated the two germline ends. Germline CDR1 and CDR2: LGHNA and YSLEER. The CDR3 has 14 residues. The CDR3 DNA reads as TGCGCCAGCAGCGGTGCTAGTTGGCCCTACGAGCAGTACTTC. Protein product: CASSGASWPYEQYF.

V is TRBV4-3 and J is TRBJ1-2; maybe TRBD1 (5 bases). From germline, CDR1 is LGHNA and CDR2 YSLEER. Trimming stripped 0 bases from V and 6 bases from J, with 23 bases between. This CDR3 contains 18 residues. Here the CDR3 DNA reads TGCGCCAGCAGCCAAGAATGGGGCGGCGATTTTAAAATGGATGGCTACACCTTC. This gives the protein CASSQEWGGDFKMDGYTF.

The table lists this clone with a few counts. J is TRBJ1-5 and V is TRBV6-5; 9 bases map to TRBD1. V shed 6 bases and J 5 bases; nucleotides not matched to a gene: 8. Per germline, CDR1 MNHEY and CDR2 SVGAGI. The CDR3 consists of 15 residues. CDR3 coding DNA: TGTGCCAGCAGGGACAGGGGTCGGTTCGATCAGCCCCAGCATTTT. Translating it yields CASRDRGRFDQPQHF.

The chain has TRBV27 and TRBJ2-2, with D possibly TRBD1 on 5 matching bases. CDR3 length equals 14 residues. Trimming removed 0 bases from V and 9 bases from J, with 11 bases in between. CDR1 is MNHEY, CDR2 SMNVEV, per germline (reference sequence). This CDR3 reads CASSLSDNRRELFF. DNA of the CDR3: TGTGCCAGCAGTTTATCGGATAACAGGAGGGAGCTGTTTTTT.

V usage is TRBV5-1 and J usage is TRBJ1-3, with 7 nucleotides matching TRBD1. CDR3 length: 14 residues. V gave up 3 bases and J gave up 4 bases; unmatched junction bases: 4. Germline CDR1 is SGHRS and CDR2 is YFSETQ. CDR3: CASSSGQQGNTIYF. CDR3 nucleotides: TGCGCCAGCAGCTCGGGACAGCAGGGAAACACCATATATTTT. The entire variable domain, with the rest obtained from reference TRBV5-1 and TRBJ1-3, is as follows: KAGVTQTPRYLIKTRGQQVTLSCSPISGHRSVSWYQQTPGQGLQFLFEYFSETQRNKGNFPGRFSGRQFSNSRSEMNVSTLELGDSALYLCASSSGQQGNTIYFGEGSWLTVV.

The rearrangement joins TRBV27 to TRBJ1-2; D might be TRBD1 (6 bases). The CDR3 covers 14 residues. Trimming removed 2 bases at V and 7 bases at J, with 14 bases between. Germline V lookup: CDR1 MNHEY, CDR2 SMNVEV (reference sequence). CDR3 bases: TGTGCCAGCAGTTTAAAAAGGGGGGGCACTGGCTACACCTTC. Translation gives CASSLKRGGTGYTF.

The chain joins TRBV18 to TRBJ1-2, with 11 nucleotides matching TRBD1. Germline values: CDR1 KGHSH, CDR2 LQKENI. This CDR3 is built from 18 residues. V shed 3 bases and J 0 bases; nucleotides not matched to a gene: 9. The CDR3 is CASSPLRTGGTANYGYTF. DNA for the CDR3: TGTGCCAGCTCACCCCTCAGGACAGGGGGCACAGCTAACTATGGCTACACCTTC.

V is TRBV28 and J is TRBJ2-7; 8 bases line up with TRBD2. Germline assignment: CDR1 MDHEN and CDR2 SYDVKM. This CDR3 has 15 amino acids. The V segment lost 4 bases and the J segment 5 bases; nucleotides outside the gene matches: 10. As DNA, the CDR3 is TGTGCCAGCAGTTCCCGGGGGGGGGTAACGGACGAGCAGTACTTC. Amino acids: CASSSRGGVTDEQYF. The full variable domain, in which reference TRBV28 and TRBJ2-7 provide the parts outside the CDR3, is DVKVTQSSRYLVKRTGEKVFLECVQDMDHENMFWYRQDPGLGLRLIYFSYDVKMKEKGDIPEGYSVSREKKERFSLILESASTNQTSMYLCASSSRGGVTDEQYFGPGTRLTVT.

The sample holds one count of this clone. The rearrangement joins TRBV7-9 to TRBJ2-3; D possibly corresponds to TRBD2 (6 bases). Deletions cut 5 bases from V and 1 base from J, with 13 bases between. CDR3 length: 15 amino acids. The germline V gene encodes CDR1 SEHNR and CDR2 FQNEAQ (reference sequence). In DNA form, the CDR3 reads TGTGCCAGCAGCCCGACTAGGCTACGCACAGATACGCAGTATTTT. Translation: CASSPTRLRTDTQYF.

The chain's CDR3 is CASSPGQENIQYF. CDR3 bases: TGTGCCAGCAGCCCGGGACAGGAAAACATTCAGTACTTC. V is TRBV11-2 and J is TRBJ2-4; 8 nucleotides agree with TRBD1. The CDR3 spans 13 residues. The germline V gene encodes CDR1 SGHAT and CDR2 FQNNGV. The junction had 2 bases not matched to a gene; V was cut back by 5 bases and J by 5 bases.

This clone was recorded once. CDR3 amino acids: CASSQDAGPYEQYF. The CDR3, as DNA: TGTGCCAGCAGCCAGGACGCAGGGCCCTACGAGCAGTACTTC. This chain uses TRBV7-6 with TRBJ2-7; possibly TRBD1 for D (5 bases). Trimming removed 5 bases at V and 2 bases at J, with 13 bases between. This CDR3 contains 14 residues. Per the germline V gene, CDR1 is SGHVS and CDR2 is FNYEAQ.

A single count supports this clone. V is TRBV6-2 or TRBV6-3 and J is TRBJ2-1, with unresolved D. The CDR3 has 12 residues. CDR1 MNHEY and CDR2 SVGEGT come from the germline V gene. Trimming shortened V by 6 bases and J by 9 bases, and 12 bases separated the two germline ends. The CDR3 DNA reads as TGTGCCAGCAGCCGAGCGATGGTTGAGCAGTTCTTC. It codes for CASSRAMVEQFF.

A few counts support this clone. V gene TRBV28 combines with J gene TRBJ2-7; 8 nucleotides align to TRBD1. This CDR3 is 15 amino acids long. Germline V CDR1 and CDR2: MDHEN, SYDVKM. V was pared by 2 bases and J by 2 bases, with 5 bases of the junction left unmatched. This chain's CDR3 is CASSLGTGATYEQYF. The CDR3 region has the DNA TGTGCCAGCAGTTTAGGGACAGGTGCCACCTACGAGCAGTACTTC. Full variable domain (rest looked up from reference TRBV28 and TRBJ2-7): DVKVTQSSRYLVKRTGEKVFLECVQDMDHENMFWYRQDPGLGLRLIYFSYDVKMKEKGDIPEGYSVSREKKERFSLILESASTNQTSMYLCASSLGTGATYEQYFGPGTRLTVT.

This rearrangement joins TRBV4-1 to TRBJ2-7; possibly TRBD2 for D (5 bases). This CDR3 is 13 amino acids long. The V gene's germline CDR1 is MGHRA and CDR2 YSYEKL. V was pared by 4 bases and J by 5 bases, with 12 bases between. DNA of the CDR3: TGCGCCAGCAGCCCTAGGATTAGCGACGAGCAGTACTTC. This codes for CASSPRISDEQYF.

The chain carries TRBV5-1 and TRBJ1-2, with D perhaps matching TRBD1 (6 bases). CDR1 and CDR2 from the germline V gene are SGHRS and YFSETQ. CDR3 length: 13 amino acids. Deletions cut 4 bases from V and 4 bases from J, with 11 bases between. CDR3 coding DNA: TGCGCCAGCAGCGCCACAGGGTTCTATGGCTACACCTTC. Encoded protein: CASSATGFYGYTF.

The chain recombines TRBV6-5 with TRBJ1-2; D is unresolved. CDR3 length: 15 amino acids. Trimming pared 2 bases from V and 0 bases from J, leaving 10 bases between. Per the germline V gene, CDR1 is MNHEY and CDR2 is SVGAGI. The CDR3 DNA is TGTGCCAGCAGTTACGAAGGAGGCACTAACTATGGCTACACCTTC. This codes for CASSYEGGTNYGYTF.

The chain joins TRBV29-1 to TRBJ1-1; 7 bases are shared with TRBD1. This CDR3 comprises 13 residues. Germline assignment: CDR1 SQVTM and CDR2 ANQGSEA. Trimming took 4 bases from V and 7 from J; bases not matched to a gene: 9. The CDR3 DNA reads as TGCAGCGTTGCATCGAAAGGGGGCATTGAAGCTTTCTTT. This gives the protein CSVASKGGIEAFF.

The chain joins TRBV7-7 to TRBJ2-5; TRBD2 matches at 8 bases. Trimming cost V 1 base and J 5 bases; bases outside gene matches: 3. The CDR3 length is 14 residues. Germline CDR1 and CDR2: SSHAT and FNYEAQ (reference sequence). CDR3 amino acids: CASSLGLATETQYF. As DNA, the CDR3 is TGTGCCAGCAGCTTAGGACTAGCGACGGAGACCCAGTACTTC. Using reference TRBV7-7 and TRBJ2-5 for the parts outside the CDR3, the full variable domain is GAGVSQSPRYKVTKRGQDVTLRCDPISSHATLYWYQQALGQGPEFLTYFNYEAQPDKSGLPSDRFSAERPEGSISTLTIQRTEQRDSAMYRCASSLGLATETQYFGPGTRLLVL.

The rearrangement joins TRBV2 to TRBJ2-1; TRBD2 might be the D (7 bases). Trimming left V 11 bases short and J 6 bases short, with 14 bases between. The CDR3 sequence is 12 residues long. Germline V gene sequence: CDR1 SNHLY, CDR2 FYNNEI. The CDR3 nucleotides read TGTGCCGGGGGGGTACAGGGCAATGAGCAGTTCTTC. This sequence encodes CAGGVQGNEQFF.

V usage is TRBV21-1 and J usage is TRBJ1-1. TRBV21-1 is described as a pseudogene. This CDR3 has 13 residues. In nucleotides, the CDR3 is TGTGCCAGCAGCAATAGGGCGCGGGCTGAAGCTTTCTTT. It translates to CASSNRARAEAFF.

V usage is TRBV15 and J usage is TRBJ2-3; TRBD2 agrees at 10 bases. The CDR3 runs 17 residues. Germline V CDR1 and CDR2: LNHNV, YYDKDF (reference sequence). Trimming at V came to 0 bases and at J to 1 base, leaving 4 bases not matched to a gene. CDR3 DNA: TGTGCCACCAGCAGAGATCGGCTAGCGGGGGGCACAGATACGCAGTATTTT. Translation: CATSRDRLAGGTDTQYF.

The chain couples TRBV4-1 to TRBJ2-7, with 8 bases matching TRBD2. The CDR3 contains 15 residues. With 5 bases clipped from V and 2 bases from J, the junction kept 8 bases outside the gene matches. The V gene's germline CDR1 is MGHRA and CDR2 YSYEKL. DNA for the CDR3: TGCGCCAGCAGCTACTTCCGGGGGGGGCCCTACGAGCAGTACTTC. Encoded protein: CASSYFRGGPYEQYF.